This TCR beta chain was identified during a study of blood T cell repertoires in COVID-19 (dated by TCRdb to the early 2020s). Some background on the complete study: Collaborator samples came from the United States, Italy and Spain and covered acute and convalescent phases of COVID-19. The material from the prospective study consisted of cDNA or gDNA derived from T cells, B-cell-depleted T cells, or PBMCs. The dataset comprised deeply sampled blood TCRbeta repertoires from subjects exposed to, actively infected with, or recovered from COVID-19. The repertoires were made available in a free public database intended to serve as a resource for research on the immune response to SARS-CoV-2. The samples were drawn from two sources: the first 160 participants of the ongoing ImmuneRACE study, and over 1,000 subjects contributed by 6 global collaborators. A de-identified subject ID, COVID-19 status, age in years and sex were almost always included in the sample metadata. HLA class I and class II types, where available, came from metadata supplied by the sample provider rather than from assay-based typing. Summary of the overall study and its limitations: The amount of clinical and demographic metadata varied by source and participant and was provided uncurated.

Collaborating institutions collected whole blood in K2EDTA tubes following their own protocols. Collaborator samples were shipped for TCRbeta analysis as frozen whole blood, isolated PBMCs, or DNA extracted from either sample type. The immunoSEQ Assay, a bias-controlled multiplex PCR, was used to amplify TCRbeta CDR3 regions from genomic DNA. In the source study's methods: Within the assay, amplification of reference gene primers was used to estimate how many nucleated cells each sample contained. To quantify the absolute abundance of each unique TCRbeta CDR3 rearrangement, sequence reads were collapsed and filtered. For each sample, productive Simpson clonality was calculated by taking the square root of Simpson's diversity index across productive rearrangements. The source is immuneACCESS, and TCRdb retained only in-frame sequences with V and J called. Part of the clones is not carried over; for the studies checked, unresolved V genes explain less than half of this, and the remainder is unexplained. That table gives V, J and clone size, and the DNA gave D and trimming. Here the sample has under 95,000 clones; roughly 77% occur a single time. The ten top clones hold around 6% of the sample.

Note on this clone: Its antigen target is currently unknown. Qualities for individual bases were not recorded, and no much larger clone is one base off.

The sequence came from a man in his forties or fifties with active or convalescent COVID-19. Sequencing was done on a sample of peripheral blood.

The DNA sequence is given as TGTGCCAGCAGTTCCGGACAGAACTATGGCTACACCTTC. Translated, it gives CASSSGQNYGYTF. The sequence is built from TRBV6-6 and TRBJ1-2, with TRBD1 tentatively as D gene (6 bases match). The germline V gene (reference sequence) gives CDR1 as MNHNY and CDR2 as SVGAGI. The junction shows trimming of 4 bases on V and 2 bases on J, plus 8 bases between the germline ends. The CDR3 covers 13 residues, taking in both the cysteine and the phenylalanine. CDR3 DNA is the only sequence kept; it has 39 bases, read in frame from the first base.